Below are 26 T cell receptor beta chains sequenced from a single sample in a study of cytomegalovirus exposure and HLA in healthy donors. With 60 Vbeta and 13 Jbeta primers, the PCR was carried out. Measured with immunoSEQ multiplex PCR; TCRdb has only the in-frame clones, and not every one. The sample has about 220,000 clones, 82% seen once; the top ten hold roughly 6%. Input material: PBMCs. The receptors stem from a man in his forties or fifties in good health and CMV-seropositive.

This chain uses TRBV5-1 with TRBJ2-5; 8 bases line up with TRBD2. The CDR3 has 12 residues. Germline CDR1 and CDR2: SGHRS and YFSETQ. Trimming at V came to 4 bases and at J to 11 bases, leaving 7 bases not matched to a gene. DNA for the CDR3: TGCGCCAGCAGCCTTTCCGGGGGGGAGCAGTACTTC. Translating it yields CASSLSGGEQYF. The variable domain in full, completed from reference TRBV5-1 and TRBJ2-5, reads KAGVTQTPRYLIKTRGQQVTLSCSPISGHRSVSWYQQTPGQGLQFLFEYFSETQRNKGNFPGRFSGRQFSNSRSEMNVSTLELGDSALYLCASSLSGGEQYFGPGTRLLVL.

The genes are TRBV6-6 and TRBJ2-2; 7 bases are a match to TRBD1. V dropped 5 bases and J dropped 0; count of bases not matched to a gene: 0. Germline-derived CDR1 and CDR2 are MNHNY and SVGAGI (reference sequence). This CDR3 has 14 residues. The CDR3 DNA reads as TGTGCCAGCAGTGACAGGGCGAACACCGGGGAGCTGTTTTTT. This sequence encodes CASSDRANTGELFF.

The V call is TRBV7-6, the J call TRBJ1-1, with D possibly being TRBD1 (6 bases). CDR1 is SGHVS and CDR2 is FNYEAQ in the germline V gene. The CDR3 has 15 amino acids. Trimming took 1 base from V and 5 from J, leaving 14 bases between them. CDR3 bases: TGTGCCAGCAGCTTAGTTCTGGGGGCCTATACTGAAGCTTTCTTT. Its protein product is CASSLVLGAYTEAFF. Drawing the rest from reference TRBV7-6 and TRBJ1-1, the complete variable domain is GAGVSQSPRYKVTKRGQDVALRCDPISGHVSLYWYRQALGQGPEFLTYFNYEAQQDKSGLPNDRFSAERPEGSISTLTIQRTEQRDSAMYRCASSLVLGAYTEAFFGQGTRLTVV.

The chain recombines TRBV18 with TRBJ1-2; D is ambiguous. In germline, CDR1 is KGHSH, CDR2 LQKENI. This CDR3 has 13 amino acids. V shed 8 bases and J shed 8 bases, with 18 bases lying between them. CDR3 DNA: TGTGCCAGCCCAGTGGCGGGATTCGGGGGCTACACCTTC. It translates to CASPVAGFGGYTF.

This clone is a singleton in its sample. The chain recombines TRBV11-2 with TRBJ2-5; D remains ambiguous. This CDR3 spans 11 amino acids. V lost 5 bases, J lost 2 bases, and 3 bases lay in between. The germline CDR1 and CDR2 sequences are SGHAT and FQNNGV. CDR3 coding DNA: TGTGCCAGCAGCCCTCAAGAGACCCAGTACTTC. It is translated as CASSPQETQYF.

There are a few counts of this clone. V and J are TRBV19 and TRBJ1-4; 7 bases are shared with TRBD1. The V segment lost 4 bases and the J segment 5 bases; nucleotides outside the gene matches: 7. The CDR3 has 15 residues. CDR1 and CDR2 (germline): LNHDA, SQIVND (reference sequence). CDR3 DNA: TGTGCCAGTAGTAGAATGGGACAGTCAAATGAAAAACTGTTTTTT. Translating gives CASSRMGQSNEKLFF.

The V and J genes are TRBV27 and TRBJ1-2; D possibly corresponds to TRBD1 (6 bases). Trimming cost V 5 bases and J 5 bases, with 15 bases left between them. The CDR3 loop spans 14 amino acids. The germline gives CDR1 MNHEY, CDR2 SMNVEV (reference sequence). Written as DNA, the CDR3 is TGTGCCAGCAGTCTTAGGGGGGGCGCGTATGGCTACACCTTC. This gives the protein CASSLRGGAYGYTF.

V gene TRBV9 combines with J gene TRBJ2-3; D remains unclear. V was clipped by 0 bases and J by 0 bases, with 11 bases between them. This CDR3 is built from 16 residues. Germline values: CDR1 SGDLS, CDR2 YYNGEE. The CDR3 here is CASSVESRISTDTQYF. The CDR3 DNA is TGTGCCAGCAGCGTAGAATCGCGGATTAGCACAGATACGCAGTATTTT.

This clone has only one observation. Within the sample, other DNA sequences also encode this same CDR3. The V gene is TRBV12-5, the J gene TRBJ2-2; D perhaps matches TRBD2 (5 bases). The germline CDR1 and CDR2 sequences are LGHNT and FRNRAP. V was pared by 0 bases and J by 5 bases, with 7 bases between. CDR3 length equals 14 residues. This CDR3 is CASGLVGGTGELFF. CDR3 nucleotides: TGTGCTAGTGGTTTGGTTGGAGGTACCGGGGAGCTGTTTTTT.

The chain has TRBV29-1 and TRBJ1-2, with TRBD1 identical over 10 bases. Looked up from germline, CDR1 is SQVTM and CDR2 is ANQGSEA. With 3 bases clipped from V and 6 bases from J, the junction kept 4 bases outside the gene matches. There are 13 residues in the CDR3. Here the CDR3 reads CSVEFDRGHGYTF. The DNA for the CDR3 is TGCAGCGTTGAGTTCGACAGGGGGCATGGCTACACCTTC.

This chain joins TRBV5-1 and TRBJ1-1; D is unclear. The CDR3 contains 14 residues. In germline, CDR1 is SGHRS, CDR2 YFSETQ. V was pared by 4 bases and J by 4 bases, with 14 bases between. This CDR3 is CASSTGGESTEAFF. For the CDR3, the DNA is TGCGCCAGCAGCACGGGAGGAGAATCCACTGAAGCTTTCTTT. Together with reference TRBV5-1 and TRBJ1-1, the CDR3 gives the full variable domain: KAGVTQTPRYLIKTRGQQVTLSCSPISGHRSVSWYQQTPGQGLQFLFEYFSETQRNKGNFPGRFSGRQFSNSRSEMNVSTLELGDSALYLCASSTGGESTEAFFGQGTRLTVV.

This sequence joins TRBV11-2 and TRBJ2-3; TRBD1 matches 9 bases. The CDR3 spans 15 residues. The junction had 5 bases not matched to a gene; V was cut back by 3 bases and J by 4 bases. Germline assignment: CDR1 SGHAT and CDR2 FQNNGV. CDR3 nucleotide sequence: TGTGCCAGCAGCTTGGACAGGGGTGGACCAGATACGCAGTATTTT. Its protein product is CASSLDRGGPDTQYF.

Here the CDR3 DNA reads TGTGCCAGCAGCGCCCGAGAGCACACCGGGGAGCTGTTTTTT. Translation: CASSAREHTGELFF. The chain is built from TRBV9 and TRBJ2-2, with D unresolved. The CDR3 is 14 residues long. The germline CDR1 and CDR2 sequences are SGDLS and YYNGEE. V lost 3 bases, J lost 3 bases, and 9 bases lay in between.

The chain uses TRBV6-6 and TRBJ2-6; 7 nucleotides line up with TRBD2. Germline values: CDR1 MNHNY, CDR2 SVGAGI (reference sequence). Trimming removed 6 bases from V and 3 bases from J; junction bases left unmatched: 5. This CDR3 region has 15 residues. CDR3 loop: CASRTGGVGANVLTF. The CDR3 bases are TGTGCCAGCAGAACGGGGGGTGTTGGGGCCAACGTCCTGACTTTC.

The genes are TRBV6-1 and TRBJ1-5; 10 bases are shared with TRBD1. J lost 8 bases, V lost 9 bases, and 7 bases had no gene match. Germline assignment: CDR1 MNHNS and CDR2 SASEGT. This CDR3 is built from 13 residues. CDR3 nucleotide sequence: TGTGCCAGTCAAGGACAGGGGGTTGAGCCCCAGCATTTT. Its translation is CASQGQGVEPQHF.

This chain links TRBV19 with TRBJ1-2; no reliable D call. V was trimmed by 10 bases and J by 3 bases, leaving 15 bases between them. The CDR3 loop spans 13 amino acids. The germline V gene has CDR1 LNHDA and CDR2 SQIVND (reference sequence). As DNA, the CDR3 is TGTGCCACTTCCCACGGAGATGACTATGGCTACACCTTC. It codes for CATSHGDDYGYTF.

The chain joins TRBV5-1 to TRBJ2-3, with 8 positions matching TRBD1. The CDR3 extends over 17 amino acids. V dropped 2 bases and J dropped 3; count of bases not matched to a gene: 11. CDR1 and CDR2 from the germline V gene are SGHRS and YFSETQ. The CDR3 DNA reads as TGCGCCAGCAGCTTAGGGTACGGGACAGGCTATACAGATACGCAGTATTTT. Amino acid sequence: CASSLGYGTGYTDTQYF.

The chain couples TRBV2 to TRBJ2-4; the D is unclear. Germline V gene lookup returns CDR1 SNHLY and CDR2 FYNNEI. CDR3 length equals 13 residues. V gave up 6 bases and J gave up 4 bases, with 10 bases separating them. CDR3 amino acids: CASRPDIKNIQYF. In DNA, the CDR3 is TGTGCCAGCAGACCAGATATAAAAAACATTCAGTACTTC.

The rearrangement links TRBV28 to TRBJ2-7; D is unclear. The V gene lost 5 bases and the J gene lost 0 bases, with 11 bases spanning the gap. The CDR3 totals 14 residues. Germline-derived CDR1 and CDR2 are MDHEN and SYDVKM. CDR3 sequence: CASSPTPSSYEQYF. Here the CDR3 DNA reads TGTGCCAGCAGTCCGACACCCAGCTCCTACGAGCAGTACTTC.

CDR3 bases: TGTGCCAGCAGTTACTCGCGAGGGGGTAATGAAAAACTGTTTTTT. It specifies CASSYSRGGNEKLFF. This sequence joins TRBV6-5 and TRBJ1-4; D may be TRBD1 (6 bases). V was trimmed by 0 bases and J by 4 bases, leaving 9 bases between them. This CDR3 spans 15 amino acids. Germline assignment: CDR1 MNHEY and CDR2 SVGAGI.

The rearrangement links TRBV18 to TRBJ2-7; D possibly corresponds to TRBD1 (6 bases). Germline CDR1 and CDR2: KGHSH and LQKENI. The length of the CDR3 is 14 residues. The germline V and J ends were trimmed by 5 bases and 3 bases, with 14 bases remaining between them. This CDR3 is CASSTTADSYEQYF. The CDR3 DNA reads as TGTGCCAGCTCAACCACAGCGGACAGCTACGAGCAGTACTTC.

This clone was found a few times. The V call is TRBV10-2, the J call TRBJ2-5; unclear D gene. Germline V CDR1 and CDR2: WSHSY, SAAADI. The ends were cut back, 5 bases at V and 2 bases at J, with 9 bases in the middle. The CDR3 length is 13 residues. In DNA, the CDR3 is TGCGCCAGCAGTTGGCAATTACAAGAGACCCAGTACTTC. It encodes CASSWQLQETQYF.

The V call is TRBV25-1, the J call TRBJ1-2; 9 positions agree with TRBD1. Germline values: CDR1 MGHDK, CDR2 SYGVNS. V lost 6 bases and J lost 10; bases outside the gene matches: 9. The CDR3 has 13 amino acids. The CDR3 loop is CASRTGGQGSYTF. CDR3 coding DNA: TGTGCCAGCAGGACAGGGGGACAAGGGTCCTACACCTTC.

The chain links TRBV4-1 to TRBJ1-2, with 9 positions matching TRBD1. The length of the CDR3 is 16 residues. The germline V gene has CDR1 MGHRA and CDR2 YSYEKL. With 2 bases clipped from V and 8 bases from J, the junction kept 12 bases outside the gene matches. CDR3 residues: CASSQPNRGREGGYTF. Written as DNA, the CDR3 is TGCGCCAGCAGCCAACCAAACAGGGGGCGAGAGGGAGGCTACACCTTC.

This chain connects TRBV4-2 to TRBJ2-7; a weak D match, TRBD2 (5 bases). V lost 3 bases to trimming and J lost 3 bases, with 15 bases between them. CDR3 length: 15 amino acids. Germline values: CDR1 LGHNA, CDR2 YNFKEQ. In DNA form, the CDR3 reads TGTGCCAGCAGCCAGGGTCTGTTCGGGGACTACGAGCAGTACGTC. Its translation is CASSQGLFGDYEQYV.

V is TRBV19 and J is TRBJ1-1; a weak D match, TRBD1 (6 bases). The CDR3 loop spans 14 amino acids. The germline V and J ends were trimmed by 5 bases and 1 base, with 11 bases remaining between them. CDR1 and CDR2 (germline): LNHDA, SQIVND (reference sequence). The CDR3 loop is CASSWDIKNTEAFF. CDR3 nucleotide sequence: TGTGCCAGTAGTTGGGACATTAAGAACACTGAAGCTTTCTTT.